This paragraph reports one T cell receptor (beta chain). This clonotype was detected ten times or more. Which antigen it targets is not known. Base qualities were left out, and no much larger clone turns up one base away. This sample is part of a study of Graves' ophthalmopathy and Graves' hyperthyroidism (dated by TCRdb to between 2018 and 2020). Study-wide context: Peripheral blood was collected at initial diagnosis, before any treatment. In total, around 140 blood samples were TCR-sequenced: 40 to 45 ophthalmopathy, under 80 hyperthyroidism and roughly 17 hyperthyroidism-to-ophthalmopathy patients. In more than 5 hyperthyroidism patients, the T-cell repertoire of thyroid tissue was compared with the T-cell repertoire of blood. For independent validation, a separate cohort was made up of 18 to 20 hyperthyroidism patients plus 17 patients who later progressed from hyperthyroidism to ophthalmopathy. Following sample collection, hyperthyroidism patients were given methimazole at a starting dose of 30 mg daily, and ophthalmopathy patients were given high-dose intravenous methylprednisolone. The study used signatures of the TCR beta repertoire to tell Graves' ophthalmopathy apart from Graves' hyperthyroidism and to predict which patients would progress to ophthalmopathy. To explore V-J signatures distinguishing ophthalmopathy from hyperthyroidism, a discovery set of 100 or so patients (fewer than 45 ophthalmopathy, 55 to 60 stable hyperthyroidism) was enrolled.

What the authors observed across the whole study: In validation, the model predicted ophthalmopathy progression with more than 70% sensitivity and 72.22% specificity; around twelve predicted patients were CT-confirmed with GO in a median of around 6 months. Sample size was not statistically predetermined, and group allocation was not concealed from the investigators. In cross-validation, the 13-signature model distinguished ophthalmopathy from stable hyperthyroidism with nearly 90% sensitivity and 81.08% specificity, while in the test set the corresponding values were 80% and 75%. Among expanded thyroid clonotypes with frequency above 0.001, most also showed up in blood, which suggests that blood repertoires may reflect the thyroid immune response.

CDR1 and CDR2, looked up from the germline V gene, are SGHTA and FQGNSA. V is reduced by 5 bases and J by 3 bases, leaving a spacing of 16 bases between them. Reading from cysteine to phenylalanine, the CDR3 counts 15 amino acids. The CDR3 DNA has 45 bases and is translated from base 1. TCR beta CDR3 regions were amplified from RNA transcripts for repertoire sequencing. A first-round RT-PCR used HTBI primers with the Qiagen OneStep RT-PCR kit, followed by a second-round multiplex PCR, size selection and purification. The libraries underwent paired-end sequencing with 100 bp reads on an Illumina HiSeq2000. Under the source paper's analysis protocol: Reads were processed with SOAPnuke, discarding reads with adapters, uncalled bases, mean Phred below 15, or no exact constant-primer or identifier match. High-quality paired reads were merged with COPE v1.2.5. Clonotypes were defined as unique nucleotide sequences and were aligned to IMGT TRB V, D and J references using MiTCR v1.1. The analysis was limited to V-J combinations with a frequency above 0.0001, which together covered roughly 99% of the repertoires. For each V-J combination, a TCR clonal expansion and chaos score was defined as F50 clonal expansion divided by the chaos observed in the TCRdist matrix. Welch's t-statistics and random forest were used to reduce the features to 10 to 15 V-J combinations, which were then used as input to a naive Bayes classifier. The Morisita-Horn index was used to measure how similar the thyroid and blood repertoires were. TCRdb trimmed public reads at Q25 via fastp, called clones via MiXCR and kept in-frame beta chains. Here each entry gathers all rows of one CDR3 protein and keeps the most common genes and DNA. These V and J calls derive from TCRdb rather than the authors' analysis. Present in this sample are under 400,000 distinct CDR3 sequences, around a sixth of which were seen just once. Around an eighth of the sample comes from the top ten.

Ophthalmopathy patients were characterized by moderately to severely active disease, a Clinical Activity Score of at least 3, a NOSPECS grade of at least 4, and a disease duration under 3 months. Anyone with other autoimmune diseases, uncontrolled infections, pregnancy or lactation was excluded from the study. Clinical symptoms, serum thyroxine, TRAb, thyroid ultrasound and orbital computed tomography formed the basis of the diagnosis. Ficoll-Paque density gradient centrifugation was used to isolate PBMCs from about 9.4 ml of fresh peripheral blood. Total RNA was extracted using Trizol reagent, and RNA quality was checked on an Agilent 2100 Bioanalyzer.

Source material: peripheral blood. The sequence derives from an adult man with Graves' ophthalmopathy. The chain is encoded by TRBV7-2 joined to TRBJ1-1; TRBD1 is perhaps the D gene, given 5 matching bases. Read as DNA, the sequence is TGTGCCAGCAGCCCCTTCGCGGGGGTGGACACTGAAGCTTTCTTT. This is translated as CASSPFAGVDTEAFF.